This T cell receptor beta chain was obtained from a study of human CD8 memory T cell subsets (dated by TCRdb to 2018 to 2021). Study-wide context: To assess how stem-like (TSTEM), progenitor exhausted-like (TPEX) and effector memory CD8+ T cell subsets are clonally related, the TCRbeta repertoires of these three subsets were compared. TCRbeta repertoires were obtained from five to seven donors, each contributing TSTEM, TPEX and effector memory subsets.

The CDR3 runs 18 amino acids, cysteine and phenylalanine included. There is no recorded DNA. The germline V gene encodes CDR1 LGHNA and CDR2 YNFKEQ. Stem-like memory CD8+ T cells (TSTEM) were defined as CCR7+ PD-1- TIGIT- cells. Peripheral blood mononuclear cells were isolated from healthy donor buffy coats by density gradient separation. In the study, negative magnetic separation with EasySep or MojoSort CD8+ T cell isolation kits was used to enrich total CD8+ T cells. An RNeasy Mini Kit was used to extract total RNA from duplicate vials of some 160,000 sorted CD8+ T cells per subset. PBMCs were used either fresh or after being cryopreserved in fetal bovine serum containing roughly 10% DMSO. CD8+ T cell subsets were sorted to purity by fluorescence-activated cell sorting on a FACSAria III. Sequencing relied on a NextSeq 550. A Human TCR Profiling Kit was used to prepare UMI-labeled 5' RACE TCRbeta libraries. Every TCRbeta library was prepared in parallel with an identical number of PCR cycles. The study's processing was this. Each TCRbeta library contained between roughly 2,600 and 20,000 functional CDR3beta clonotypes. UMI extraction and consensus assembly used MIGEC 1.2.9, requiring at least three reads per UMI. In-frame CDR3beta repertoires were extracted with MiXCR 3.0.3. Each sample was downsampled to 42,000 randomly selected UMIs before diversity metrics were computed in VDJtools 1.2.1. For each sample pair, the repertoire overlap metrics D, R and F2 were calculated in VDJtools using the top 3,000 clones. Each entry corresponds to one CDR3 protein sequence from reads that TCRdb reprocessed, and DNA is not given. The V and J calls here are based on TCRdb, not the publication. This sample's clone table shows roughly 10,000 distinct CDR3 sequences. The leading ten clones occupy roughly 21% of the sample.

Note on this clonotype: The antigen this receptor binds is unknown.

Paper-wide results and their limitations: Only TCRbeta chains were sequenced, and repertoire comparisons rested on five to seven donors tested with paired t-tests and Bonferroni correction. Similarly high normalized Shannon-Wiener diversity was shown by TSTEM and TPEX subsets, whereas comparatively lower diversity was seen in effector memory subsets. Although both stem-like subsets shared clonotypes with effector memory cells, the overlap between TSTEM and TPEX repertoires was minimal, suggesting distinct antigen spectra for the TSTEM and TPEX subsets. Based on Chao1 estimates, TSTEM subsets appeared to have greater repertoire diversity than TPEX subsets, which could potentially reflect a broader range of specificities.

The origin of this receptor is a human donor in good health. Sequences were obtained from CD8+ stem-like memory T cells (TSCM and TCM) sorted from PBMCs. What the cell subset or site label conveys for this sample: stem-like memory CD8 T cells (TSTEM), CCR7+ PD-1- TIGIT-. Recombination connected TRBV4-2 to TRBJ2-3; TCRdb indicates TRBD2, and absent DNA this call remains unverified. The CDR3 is CASSQDTGTSGATDTQYF.